This T cell receptor beta chain was identified during a study of T cell repertoires in cytomegalovirus infection. Study as a whole: CMV epitopes used comprised recently identified HLA-C-restricted ones and well-studied HLA-B-restricted ones. Public TCR beta signature analysis indicated the presence of both CMV infection and matching HLA type.

This clonotype was seen only a few times. Its specificity is unknown. Broader study findings: Accumulated public TCR beta family frequency recognized individuals carrying CMV together with the relevant HLA. In two of eight donors, the top clonotype was HLA-C-restricted CMV-specific.

Germline V CDR1 and CDR2: SGHTA, FQGNSA. The CDR3 length is 14 residues. V gave up 1 base and J gave up 2 bases, with 6 bases separating them. One entry per CDR3 protein results from TCRdb running MiXCR on the reads. The top ten clones hold roughly a sixth of a sample with approximately 500,000 distinct CDR3 sequences, 33% of them seen once. This clonotype originated in a human donor in good health (CMV status not recorded). Some clones in this sample may be carry-over from other donors' samples. The source was cultured PBMCs, collected from culture after CMV antigen stimulation. This chain joins TRBV7-2 and TRBJ2-1; D gene uncertain. CDR3 amino acids: CASSLDRTYNEQFF. The CDR3 DNA reads as TGTGCCAGCAGCTTAGATCGGACCTACAATGAGCAGTTCTTC.